This T cell receptor (beta chain) was obtained from a study of control samples from healthy donors and cancer patients. Trimming removed 2 bases from V and 3 bases from J, with 17 bases in between. Germline values: CDR1 MNHEY, CDR2 SMNVEV (reference sequence). This CDR3 is built from 16 residues. Clones were read by immunoSEQ multiplex PCR, and TCRdb kept only the in-frame ones, dropping some. The sample yields under 150,000 clones, 80% to 95% seen once. This sequence was found in a man under 40 in good health. The rearrangement uses TRBV27 and TRBJ2-7; D is perhaps TRBD2 (6 bases). Material for sequencing was blood. The CDR3 spells CASSLGPPGLLYEQYF. The CDR3, as DNA: TGTGCCAGCAGTTTAGGTCCTCCGGGACTCCTCTACGAGCAGTACTTC.